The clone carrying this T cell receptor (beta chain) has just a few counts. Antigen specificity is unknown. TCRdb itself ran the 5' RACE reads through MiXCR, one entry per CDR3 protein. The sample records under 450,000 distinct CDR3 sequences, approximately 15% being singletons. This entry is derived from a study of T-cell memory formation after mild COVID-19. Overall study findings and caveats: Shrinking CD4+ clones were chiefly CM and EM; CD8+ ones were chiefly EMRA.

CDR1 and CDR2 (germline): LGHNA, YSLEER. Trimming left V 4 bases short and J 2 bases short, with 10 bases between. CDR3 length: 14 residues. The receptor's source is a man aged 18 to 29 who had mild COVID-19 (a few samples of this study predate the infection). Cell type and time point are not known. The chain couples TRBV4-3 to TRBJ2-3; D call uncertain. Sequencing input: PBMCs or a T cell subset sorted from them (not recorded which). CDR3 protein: CASSREATTDTQYF. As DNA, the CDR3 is TGCGCCAGCAGCCGCGAGGCCACCACAGATACGCAGTATTTT.